These 13 T cell receptor beta chains were sequenced from one sample in a study of cytomegalovirus exposure and HLA in healthy donors. The PCR employed 60 Vbeta primers together with 13 Jbeta primers. Measured with immunoSEQ multiplex PCR; TCRdb has only the in-frame clones, and not every one. The sample lists approximately 120,000 clones, roughly 75% occurring once. The sample consisted of PBMCs. The receptor source for this set is a woman aged 50 to 65 in good health and CMV-seronegative.

This clone was observed once. The chain has TRBV7-7 and TRBJ1-3; D is ambiguous. V lost 5 bases and J 4 bases, leaving 12 bases between the germline ends. The CDR3 consists of 14 residues. Germline V gene data show CDR1 as SSHAT and CDR2 as FNYEAQ (reference sequence). CDR3 sequence reads: CASSPNSGGNTIYF. CDR3 DNA: TGTGCCAGCAGCCCCAATTCGGGGGGAAACACCATATATTTT.

The chain recombines TRBV28 with TRBJ1-1; the D is unclear. The CDR3 spans 15 residues. Germline V gene sequence: CDR1 MDHEN, CDR2 SYDVKM. Trimming shortened V by 1 base and J by 0 bases, and 9 bases separated the two germline ends. The CDR3 region has the DNA TGTGCCAGCAGTTTATCGCCAGGAATGAACACTGAAGCTTTCTTT. Translated, it gives CASSLSPGMNTEAFF.

The genes are TRBV11-2 and TRBJ1-5, with a weak D call TRBD1 (5 bases). The CDR3 sequence is 16 residues long. Germline loops: CDR1 SGHAT, CDR2 FQNNGV. With 3 bases removed from V and 4 bases from J, the gap between germline ends came to 16 bases. The CDR3, as DNA: TGTGCCAGCAGCTTGTTGGTAAGGGGAGGTAATCAGCCCCAGCATTTT. Translation: CASSLLVRGGNQPQHF. The full variable domain, rest sourced from reference TRBV11-2 and TRBJ1-5, is EAGVAQSPRYKIIEKRQSVAFWCNPISGHATLYWYQQILGQGPKLLIQFQNNGVVDDSQLPKDRFSAERLKGVDSTLKIQPAKLEDSAVYLCASSLLVRGGNQPQHFGDGTRLSIL.

This clone has a single count. The chain joins TRBV6-6 to TRBJ1-1; tentatively, D is TRBD1 (5 bases). Trimming left V 5 bases short and J 4 bases short, with 8 bases between. Germline V gene sequence: CDR1 MNHNY, CDR2 SVGAGI (reference sequence). CDR3 length: 12 amino acids. The CDR3, as DNA: TGTGCCAGCAGTCGTAGGGGCACTGAAGCTTTCTTT. This gives the protein CASSRRGTEAFF.

This chain links TRBV9 with TRBJ2-3; D not resolved. V gave up 3 bases and J gave up 0 bases, with 8 bases separating them. CDR3 length: 14 amino acids. Germline-derived CDR1 and CDR2 are SGDLS and YYNGEE. CDR3 protein: CASSATSSTDTQYF. DNA for the CDR3: TGTGCCAGCAGCGCTACTTCTAGCACAGATACGCAGTATTTT.

The CDR3 loop is CASSPTGGLFGYTF. The CDR3 DNA follows: TGTGCCAGCAGTCCAACAGGGGGCCTTTTTGGCTACACCTTC. This chain links TRBV6-5 with TRBJ1-2, with 9 bases lining up with TRBD1. From germline, CDR1 is MNHEY and CDR2 SVGAGI. V trimming: 5 bases; J trimming: 7 bases; junction bases outside the gene matches: 8. The CDR3 extends over 14 amino acids.

This chain uses TRBV7-9 with TRBJ2-1, with D possibly matching TRBD1 (6 bases). Germline lookup yields CDR1 SEHNR and CDR2 FQNEAQ (reference sequence). V was pared by 8 bases and J by 6 bases, with 11 bases between. This CDR3 contains 12 residues. This CDR3 is CASPGAGNEQFF. The CDR3, as DNA: TGTGCCAGCCCAGGGGCAGGCAATGAGCAGTTCTTC.

The J gene is TRBJ2-6, the V gene TRBV30, with D hard to call. The CDR3 is 16 residues long. The germline CDR1 and CDR2 sequences are GTSNPN and SVGIG (reference sequence). V shed 2 bases and J shed 0 bases, with 11 bases lying between them. CDR3 sequence: CAWSPLLSSGANVLTF. In DNA form, the CDR3 reads TGTGCCTGGAGTCCCCTCCTAAGCTCTGGGGCCAACGTCCTGACTTTC.

The rearrangement joins TRBV7-2 to TRBJ2-1, with TRBD2 as a possible D gene (5 bases). The CDR3 extends over 15 amino acids. V gave up 5 bases and J gave up 0 bases, with 11 bases separating them. Germline CDR1 and CDR2: SGHTA and FQGNSA. CDR3 bases: TGTGCCAGCAGCCCAGGACTTAACTCCTACAATGAGCAGTTCTTC. Residues: CASSPGLNSYNEQFF.

This clone has a single count. The J gene is TRBJ1-2, the V gene TRBV6-5; D unresolved. The CDR3 is 15 amino acids. Germline CDR1 MNHEY, CDR2 SVGAGI. Trimming removed 2 bases at V and 0 bases at J, with 10 bases between. In nucleotides, the CDR3 is TGTGCCAGCAGTTACGGCGGCGAAGCTAACTATGGCTACACCTTC. It encodes CASSYGGEANYGYTF.

V and J are TRBV28 and TRBJ2-4, with D perhaps matching TRBD1 (6 bases). This CDR3 has 15 amino acids. CDR1 and CDR2 from the germline V gene are MDHEN and SYDVKM. V lost 2 bases, J lost 15 bases, and 23 bases lay in between. CDR3 loop: CASSLTARQGGLGYF. DNA of the CDR3: TGTGCCAGCAGTTTAACCGCCCGACAAGGGGGTTTAGGGTACTTC.

This clone has just one count. This chain connects TRBV7-3 to TRBJ2-7; D is unclear. Trimming took off 1 base at V and 3 bases at J, with 7 bases between the two ends. Germline CDR1 and CDR2: SGHTA and FQGTGA. There are 13 residues in the CDR3. CDR3 coding DNA: TGTGCCAGCAGCTTAATGTCGGGCTACGAGCAGTACTTC. Translation gives CASSLMSGYEQYF.

In this sample, this clone turned up once. The J gene is TRBJ2-5, the V gene TRBV27, with D maybe TRBD2 (5 bases). V dropped 3 bases and J dropped 5 bases, with 10 bases sitting between them. The CDR3 loop spans 13 amino acids. Per the germline V gene, CDR1 is MNHEY and CDR2 is SMNVEV (reference sequence). As DNA, the CDR3 is TGTGCCAGCAGTTTGACGGGAATGGAGACCCAGTACTTC. Translating gives CASSLTGMETQYF.